Below, one T cell receptor (beta chain) is given with its context. This clonotype was seen at least ten times. Its cognate antigen has yet to be identified. Base qualities are missing; no much larger clone stands one base away. The receptor library was made with 5' RACE. TCRdb records Illumina HiSeq 2000 as the sequencer. Template switching added a universal primer binding site, and the final cDNA carried a unique molecular identifier that allowed TCR cDNA molecules to be counted accurately. Specific primers in the conserved constant-segment region were used to synthesize first-strand cDNA for TCR alpha and beta chains. To control for contamination, every cDNA library carried two barcodes: a SMART-Mk sample barcode plus Illumina barcodes. TruSeq adapter sequences and Illumina sample barcodes were added in two successive PCR steps. Sequencing of the TCR alpha and beta cDNA libraries was done on the Illumina HiSeq platform using custom primers. The study's own analysis went as follows. Unique molecular identifiers were extracted from raw reads with MiGEC, and CDR3 positions were determined with MiXCR. For each individual, recombination models were inferred using an EM algorithm with the repgenHMM and IGoR tools. Shared clonotypes were analyzed with the tcR package in R, and sharing was normalized by the product of cloneset sizes. To study raw recombination without the effects of thymic and clonal selection, out-of-frame nonproductive sequences were analyzed. Using fastp trimming at Q25 and MiXCR clonotype assembly, TCRdb reanalyzed the public sequencing data and kept in-frame beta chains. Here each entry gathers all rows of one CDR3 protein and keeps the most common genes and DNA. In this record, the V and J calls reflect TCRdb's handling and not the investigators' own analysis. The sample records under 300,000 distinct CDR3 sequences, about 8.5% of which are singletons. The ten biggest clones cover roughly 3.1% of the sample.

The sample originates from a study of identical twins (dated by TCRdb to the mid-2010s). Concerning the study at large: To test whether fetal clonotypes persist, this study deep-sequenced TCR alpha and beta repertoires from monozygotic twins, from unrelated adults of various ages, and from cord blood. Replicate twin experiments were performed at different times using different library preparation protocols to rule out contamination. The research as a whole found: Fewer insertions were carried by abundant cord blood beta clonotypes; a weaker similar trend was observed in young adult naive repertoires, while no such trend was observed in memory repertoires. Invariant T cells such as MAIT and iNKT could partly confound zero-insertion analyses, although diverse VJ usage argued against such confounding for most clonotypes. Excess twin sharing in beta out-of-frame sequences was weaker because fewer shared sequences lowered the signal-to-noise ratio. Compared with coincidental sharing between unrelated individuals, out-of-frame TCR alpha sequences shared between twins had an excess of sequences with low generation probability. In monozygotic twins, out-of-frame TCR alpha sharing was systematically underestimated by recombination models, although the models agreed with sharing between unrelated individuals. Because the same donors could not be followed over many years, conclusions were based on cross-sectional statistical analysis.

Counted from cysteine to phenylalanine, this CDR3 has 16 amino acids. Just the 48-base CDR3 DNA is kept, in frame starting at base 1. V is pared back by 4 bases and J by 1 base, with 16 bases lying between the germline termini. Sequences SGHAT (CDR1) and FQNNGV (CDR2) are obtained from the germline V gene. Every donor in the study was a healthy Caucasian. The twin cohort comprised three pairs of female monozygotic twins, all aged roughly 18 to 30 years. Positive isolation kits from Invitrogen were used to isolate CD4+ and CD8+ T cell populations. The same data also went into a second study, on yellow fever vaccine responses in identical twins. The other study reports the following: According to the authors, the vaccine-induced T cell response in identical twins seemed to be partly convergent and partly specific to each individual. In identical twins, the study followed T cell clones that responded to the vaccine with precision.

This TCR derives from a woman aged 18-29 years in good health. The chain is encoded by TRBV11-2 joined to TRBJ1-2; TRBD1 could be the D gene, as 6 bases match. The specimen was CD8+ T cells sorted from blood. The CDR3: CASSSRPMDSNYGYTF. The bases read TGTGCCAGCAGCTCCCGTCCCATGGACAGTAACTATGGCTACACCTTC.